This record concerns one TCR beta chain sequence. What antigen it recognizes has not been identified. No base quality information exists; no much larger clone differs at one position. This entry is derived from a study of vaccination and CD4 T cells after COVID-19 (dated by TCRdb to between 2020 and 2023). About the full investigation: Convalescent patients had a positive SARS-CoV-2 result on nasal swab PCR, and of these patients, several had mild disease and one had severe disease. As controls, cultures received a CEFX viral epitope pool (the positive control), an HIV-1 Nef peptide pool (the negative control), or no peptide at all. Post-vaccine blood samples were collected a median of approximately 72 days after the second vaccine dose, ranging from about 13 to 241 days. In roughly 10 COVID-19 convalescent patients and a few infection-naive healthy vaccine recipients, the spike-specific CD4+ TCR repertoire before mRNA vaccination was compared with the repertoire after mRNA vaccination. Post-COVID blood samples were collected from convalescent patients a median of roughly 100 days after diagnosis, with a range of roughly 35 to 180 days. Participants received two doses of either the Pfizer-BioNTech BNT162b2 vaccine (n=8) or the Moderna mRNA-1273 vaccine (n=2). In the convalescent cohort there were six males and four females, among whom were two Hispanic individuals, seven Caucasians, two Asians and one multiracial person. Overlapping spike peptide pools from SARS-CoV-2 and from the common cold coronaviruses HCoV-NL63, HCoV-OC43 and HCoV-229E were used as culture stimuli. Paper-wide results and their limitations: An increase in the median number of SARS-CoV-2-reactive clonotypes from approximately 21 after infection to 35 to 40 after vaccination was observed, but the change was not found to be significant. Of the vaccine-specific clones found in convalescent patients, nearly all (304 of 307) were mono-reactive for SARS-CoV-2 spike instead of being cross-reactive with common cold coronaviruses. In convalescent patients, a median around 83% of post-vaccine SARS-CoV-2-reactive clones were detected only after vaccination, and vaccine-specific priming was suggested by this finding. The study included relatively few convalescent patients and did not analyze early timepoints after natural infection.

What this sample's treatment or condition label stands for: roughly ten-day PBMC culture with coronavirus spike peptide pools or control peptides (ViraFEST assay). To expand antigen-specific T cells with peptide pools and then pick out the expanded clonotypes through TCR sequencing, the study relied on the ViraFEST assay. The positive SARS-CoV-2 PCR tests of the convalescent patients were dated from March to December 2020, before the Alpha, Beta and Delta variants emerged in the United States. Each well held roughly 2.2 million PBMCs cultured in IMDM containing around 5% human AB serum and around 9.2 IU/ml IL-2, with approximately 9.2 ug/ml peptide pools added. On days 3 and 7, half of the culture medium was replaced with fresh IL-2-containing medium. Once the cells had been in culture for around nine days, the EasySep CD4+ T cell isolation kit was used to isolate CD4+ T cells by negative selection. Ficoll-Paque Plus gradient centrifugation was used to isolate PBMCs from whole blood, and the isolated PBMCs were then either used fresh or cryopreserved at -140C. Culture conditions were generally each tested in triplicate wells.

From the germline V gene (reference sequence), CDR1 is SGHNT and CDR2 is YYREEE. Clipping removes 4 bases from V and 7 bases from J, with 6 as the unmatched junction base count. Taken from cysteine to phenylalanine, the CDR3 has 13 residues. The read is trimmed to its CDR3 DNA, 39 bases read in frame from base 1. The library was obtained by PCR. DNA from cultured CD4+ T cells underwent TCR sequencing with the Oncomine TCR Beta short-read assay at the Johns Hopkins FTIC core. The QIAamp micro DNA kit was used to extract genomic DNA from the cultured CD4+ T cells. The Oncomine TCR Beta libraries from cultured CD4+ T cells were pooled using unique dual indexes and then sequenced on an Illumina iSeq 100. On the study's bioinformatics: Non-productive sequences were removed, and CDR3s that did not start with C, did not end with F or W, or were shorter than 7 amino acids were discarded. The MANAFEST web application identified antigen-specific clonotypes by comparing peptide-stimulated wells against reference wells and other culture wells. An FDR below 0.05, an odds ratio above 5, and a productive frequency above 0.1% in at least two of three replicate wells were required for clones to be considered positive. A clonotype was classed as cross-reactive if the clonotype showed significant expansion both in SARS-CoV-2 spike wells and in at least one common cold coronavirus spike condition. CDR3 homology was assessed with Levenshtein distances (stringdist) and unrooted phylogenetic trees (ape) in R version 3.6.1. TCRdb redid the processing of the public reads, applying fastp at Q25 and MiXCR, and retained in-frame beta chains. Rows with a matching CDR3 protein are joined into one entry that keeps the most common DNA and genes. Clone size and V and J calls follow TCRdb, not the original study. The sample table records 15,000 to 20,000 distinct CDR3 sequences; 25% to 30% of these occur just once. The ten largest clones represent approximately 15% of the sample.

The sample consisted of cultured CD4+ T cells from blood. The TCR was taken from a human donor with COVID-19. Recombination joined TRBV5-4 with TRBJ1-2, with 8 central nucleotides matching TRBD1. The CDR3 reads CASSADRVGGYTF. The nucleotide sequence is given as TGTGCCAGCAGCGCGGACAGGGTGGGTGGCTACACCTTC.